Below, 4 T cell receptor beta chains from the same sample are listed, as sequenced in a study of blood T cell repertoires in COVID-19. Produced via immunoSEQ multiplex PCR; TCRdb's table is partial and in-frame only. The data contain roughly 230,000 clones, 65% to 85% of them singletons. The specimen sequenced was peripheral blood. Receptors originate from a man aged 50 to 59 with active or convalescent COVID-19.

The rearrangement joins TRBV1 to TRBJ1-2; the table's D gene call, TRBD1, was not cross checked with the DNA. TRBV1 is an annotated pseudogene. The CDR3 sequence is 13 residues long. Here the CDR3 DNA reads TGCACCAGCAGCCAACCGACAGGGAATGGTTACACCTTC. Its translation is CTSSQPTGNGYTF.

The chain is built from TRBV5-6 and TRBJ2-1; D possibly corresponds to TRBD1 (6 bases). Germline V gene sequence: CDR1 SGHDT, CDR2 YYEEEE. The CDR3 spans 12 residues. The V and J ends lost 4 bases and 15 bases respectively, with 17 bases between them. The CDR3 DNA follows: TGTGCCAGCAGCCCCGCCGACAGGAAGCTGTTCTTC. Residues: CASSPADRKLFF.

This clone has only one observation. The chain employs TRBV5-1 and TRBJ1-2; the D is unclear. This CDR3 comprises 13 residues. The ends were cut back, 4 bases at V and 6 bases at J, with 13 bases in the middle. The germline gives CDR1 SGHRS, CDR2 YFSETQ. The CDR3 spells CASSPLSSHGYTF. The CDR3 bases are TGCGCCAGCAGCCCCCTTTCCAGTCATGGCTACACCTTC.

The rearrangement links TRBV28 to TRBJ2-1, with 9 bases fitting TRBD2. The J segment lost 4 bases and the V segment lost 4 bases, leaving 8 bases of the junction unmatched. Per the germline V gene, CDR1 is MDHEN and CDR2 is SYDVKM. The length of the CDR3 is 16 residues. As DNA, the CDR3 is TGTGCCAGCAGTTCCAAATTAGCGGGAGCGTACAATGAGCAGTTCTTC. Its translation is CASSSKLAGAYNEQFF.